A single sample is the source of the 4 T cell receptor beta chains below, sequenced in a study of CXCR3-negative and CXCR3-positive naive CD8 T cells. Researchers prepared the TRB cDNA libraries using 5' RACE with UMI labels. TCRdb reprocessed the 5' RACE reads and keeps a single row for each CDR3 protein, giving no DNA. This sample's clone table lists some 130,000 distinct CDR3 sequences. The material sequenced was naive CXCR3- CD8+ T cells from blood. As for subset: CD45RO-CCR7+CD27+CD95- naive CD8+ T cells lacking CXCR3 (TNR3-). These receptor sequences come from a human donor in good health. Some clones in this sample may be carry-over from other donors' samples.

The CDR3: CASSGGQGYEQYF. The chain carries TRBV2 and TRBJ2-7; without DNA, the TCRdb call of TRBD1 cannot be checked. CDR1 SNHLY and CDR2 FYNNEI come from the germline V gene. This CDR3 has 13 amino acids.

The chain joins TRBV25-1 to TRBJ2-7; the TCRdb call, TRBD1, lacks DNA for checking. The CDR3 has 14 residues. Germline CDR1 MGHDK, CDR2 SYGVNS. This CDR3 is CASRLTGSSYEQYF.

This sequence joins TRBV29-1 and TRBJ2-7. The V gene's germline CDR1 is SQVTM and CDR2 ANQGSEA. The CDR3 is made up of 12 amino acids. This CDR3 is CSVHDGVGEQYF.

The rearrangement joins TRBV7-7 to TRBJ1-2; the TCRdb call, TRBD1, lacks DNA for checking. Germline CDR1 SSHAT, CDR2 FNYEAQ (reference sequence). The CDR3 is 15 amino acids. The CDR3 reads CASSLLVDRGHGYTF.